This paragraph reports one T cell receptor beta chain. What antigen it recognizes has not been identified. The input lacks base qualities; no much larger clone sits a single base away. The data stem from a study of CD8+ T cells in alopecia areata (dated by TCRdb to 2017 to 2018). Context from the whole study: High-throughput TCRbeta sequencing was used to examine T cell clonal expansion in alopecia areata in both the C3H/HeJ mouse model and human patients. Scalp tissue and sorted CD4+ and CD8+ peripheral blood T cells from patchy and totalis/universalis alopecia areata patients and from healthy controls were covered by human TCRbeta sequencing. Scalp clonality was compared across normal scalp (n=4), patchy alopecia areata scalp (n=8), and alopecia totalis/universalis scalp (n=8). RNA was extracted with the PAXgene miRNA kit for fixed scalp, the miRNeasy kit for PBMCs, and the RNeasy kit for mouse skin. TCRbeta CDR3 regions were amplified by immunoSEQ multiplex PCR using 35 Vbeta forward and 13 Jbeta reverse primers. Points the paper makes about the study in general: Lesional scalp, especially in alopecia totalis/universalis, showed higher clonality and more expanded CD8+ clones than normal scalp, suggesting antigenic drive. Unlike mouse skin, where gammadelta T cells dominate, normal human skin contains resident alphabeta T cells that get sequenced too, which complicates analysis of the scalp TCR repertoire. Shared TCR sequences between patients were less evident than in mice, which may be partly attributable to HLA diversity in the patient population.

Counted from cysteine to phenylalanine, this CDR3 has 14 amino acids. Only the CDR3 DNA stays, 42 bases, in frame from base 1. V loses 6 bases of germline sequence and J loses 4 bases, and the interval between the two ends is 18 bases. As encoded in the germline V gene, CDR1 is SQVTM while CDR2 is ANQGSEA. PBMCs were isolated by density centrifugation and stained for CD3, CD4 and CD8, after which CD4+ and CD8+ T cells were sorted on a FACSAria. Unaffected controls provided scalp biopsies and blood samples. The library was produced with the immunoSEQ multiplex PCR assay. RNA was extracted from all samples and reverse transcribed into cDNA as template for TCR sequencing. First-strand cDNA was synthesized using SuperScript III with a 2:1 mix of oligo-dT and random hexamers. A synthetic immune receptor repertoire was used to measure amplification bias, and any remaining bias was corrected computationally. The source study handled its data this way. Raw reads were preprocessed for error removal, and CDR3 was defined according to IMGT conventions as running from the conserved cysteine to phenylalanine. Clonality was computed by normalizing Shannon entropy by log2 of the number of productive unique TCRs and subtracting the result from 1. Whether scalp clones were CD4 or CD8 was inferred by matching scalp TCRbeta sequences against CD4 and CD8 repertoires sorted from blood. The immuneACCESS repertoire file appears here via TCRdb, limited to in-frame rearrangements. These files lack a portion of the clones; in checked studies, under half of the deficit traces to unresolved V genes, and the cause of the others is not known. Clone size and V and J calls were adopted from that table, with D and trimming inferred from the DNA. For this sample there are 200,000 or so clones; approximately 53% appear just once. Roughly 5% of the sample is in the top ten clones.

The V and J segments used are TRBV29-1 and TRBJ1-2; a tentative D call is TRBD1 (5 bases match). Material for sequencing was CD8+ T cells sorted from blood. This receptor was obtained from a human donor in good health. The CDR3 region has the sequence CSVGRADRGYGYTF. The sequence in DNA is TGCAGCGTGGGGCGGGCCGACCGTGGCTATGGCTACACCTTC.